This TCR beta chain was identified in a study of T cell repertoires in cytomegalovirus infection. Study-level information: Recently identified HLA-C-restricted CMV epitopes and well-studied HLA-B-restricted CMV epitopes were used by the study. Signatures in public TCR beta sequences pointed to both CMV infection and matching HLA type.

Study-level results: Carriage of CMV together with the relevant HLA was identifiable through cumulative public TCR beta family frequency. In two of eight donors, the top clonotype was HLA-C-restricted CMV-specific.

This clonotype appeared a few times. What it binds is not known. TCRdb redid the calling of the reads with MiXCR, one entry per CDR3 protein. The data hold roughly 180,000 distinct CDR3 sequences, with about a fifth observed a single time. This TCR was recovered from a human donor in good health (CMV status not recorded). Some clones in this sample may be carry-over from other donors' samples. The starting material was CD8+ T cells from cultured PBMCs, obtained from culture after CMV antigen stimulation.

The DNA of the CDR3 is TGTGCCAGCAGGGAAGGGGTGCGACCCGACACCGGGGAGCTGTTTTTT. It is translated as CASREGVRPDTGELFF. The chain uses TRBV7-9 and TRBJ2-2, with D perhaps matching TRBD1 (5 bases). V lost 6 bases to trimming and J lost 3 bases, with 17 bases between them. The CDR3 contains 16 residues. The germline V gene encodes CDR1 SEHNR and CDR2 FQNEAQ (reference sequence). Together with reference TRBV7-9 and TRBJ2-2, the CDR3 gives the full variable domain: DTGVSQNPRHKITKRGQNVTFRCDPISEHNRLYWYRQTLGQGPEFLTYFQNEAQLEKSRLLSDRFSAERPKGSFSTLEIQRTEQGDSAMYLCASREGVRPDTGELFFGEGSRLTVL.